Listed below are T cell receptor beta chains from one sample, sequenced in a study of early T cells in non-severe SARS-CoV-2 infection. TCRdb fed the 5' RACE reads into MiXCR, producing one record per CDR3 protein. The top ten clones hold around 8.8% of a sample with about 30,000 distinct CDR3 sequences, 3.5% to 4.5% of them seen once. The source material was whole blood. These receptors were taken from an adult who was a healthcare worker with PCR-confirmed SARS-CoV-2 infection or an uninfected control (not recorded which). Both conserved end residues are part of each CDR3. D genes are given only for firm matches. Some rows mark clone size as missing; the rest say once, few, many or name a class of expanded clone.

j_call: TRBJ2-5
v_call: TRBV24-1
d_call: NA
clone_size: NA
cdr3_length: 15
cdr3_aa: CATSDLGHSKETQYF
cdr3_nt: TGTGCCACCAGTGATTTGGGGCATTCGAAGGAGACCCAGTACTTC

j_call: TRBJ2-1
v_call: TRBV2
d_call: NA
clone_size: many
cdr3_length: 14
cdr3_aa: CASSRTQLRDEQFF
cdr3_nt: TGTGCCAGCTCCCGGACACAGCTACGGGATGAGCAGTTCTTC

j_call: TRBJ2-7
v_call: TRBV12-3/TRBV12-4
d_call: NA
clone_size: NA
cdr3_length: 13
cdr3_aa: CASSTGISYEQYF
cdr3_nt: TGTGCCAGCAGTACAGGAATCTCCTACGAGCAGTACTTC

j_call: TRBJ2-5
v_call: TRBV20-1
d_call: TRBD1
clone_size: many
cdr3_length: 12
cdr3_aa: CSARTGGETQYF
cdr3_nt: TGCAGTGCTCGGACAGGGGGAGAGACCCAGTACTTC

j_call: TRBJ2-1
v_call: TRBV29-1
d_call: TRBD1
clone_size: many
cdr3_length: 14
cdr3_aa: CSATRQGPYNEQFF
cdr3_nt: TGCAGCGCGACTAGACAGGGGCCTTACAATGAGCAGTTCTTC

j_call: TRBJ2-1
v_call: TRBV7-8
d_call: TRBD2
clone_size: many
cdr3_length: 17
cdr3_aa: CASSPGLARLNYNEQFF
cdr3_nt: TGTGCCAGCAGCCCCGGACTAGCGAGACTTAACTACAATGAGCAGTTCTTC

j_call: TRBJ1-1
v_call: TRBV5-6
d_call: NA
clone_size: many
cdr3_length: 14
cdr3_aa: CATGPNLGGTEAFF
cdr3_nt: TGTGCCACCGGGCCGAACCTCGGTGGCACTGAAGCTTTCTTT

j_call: TRBJ2-7
v_call: TRBV5-1
d_call: TRBD2
clone_size: many
cdr3_length: 18
cdr3_aa: CASSPAAGGLAIGYEQYF
cdr3_nt: TGCGCCAGCAGCCCAGCGGCCGGGGGGTTGGCTATAGGATACGAGCAGTACTTC

j_call: TRBJ2-7
v_call: TRBV4-2
d_call: TRBD2
clone_size: few
cdr3_length: 17
cdr3_aa: CASSRRLAGGLPYEQYF
cdr3_nt: TGTGCCAGCAGCCGCCGACTAGCGGGAGGTCTCCCCTACGAGCAGTACTTC

j_call: TRBJ1-2
v_call: TRBV5-1
d_call: NA
clone_size: many
cdr3_length: 14
cdr3_aa: CASSPPTANYGYTF
cdr3_nt: TGCGCCAGCAGCCCGCCGACAGCCAACTATGGCTACACCTTC

j_call: TRBJ1-2
v_call: TRBV10-3
d_call: NA
clone_size: many
cdr3_length: 13
cdr3_aa: CAISVNRGDGYTF
cdr3_nt: TGTGCCATCAGTGTGAACCGAGGGGATGGCTACACCTTC

j_call: TRBJ2-3
v_call: TRBV7-2
d_call: NA
clone_size: many
cdr3_length: 14
cdr3_aa: CASTLVTKTDTQYF
cdr3_nt: TGTGCCAGCACCCTAGTCACTAAAACAGATACGCAGTATTTT

j_call: TRBJ2-1
v_call: TRBV7-2
d_call: TRBD2
clone_size: few
cdr3_length: 19
cdr3_aa: CASSFTSGRKGRAYNEQFF
cdr3_nt: TGTGCCAGCAGCTTTACTAGCGGGAGAAAGGGCAGGGCCTACAATGAGCAGTTCTTC

j_call: TRBJ2-3
v_call: TRBV20-1
d_call: TRBD1
clone_size: many
cdr3_length: 13
cdr3_aa: CSAGQGGTDTQYF
cdr3_nt: TGCAGTGCCGGACAGGGGGGGACAGATACGCAGTATTTT

j_call: TRBJ2-3
v_call: TRBV7-9
d_call: TRBD2
clone_size: NA
cdr3_length: 14
cdr3_aa: CASSFRRGGDTQYF
cdr3_nt: TGTGCCAGCAGCTTCCGACGGGGGGGAGATACGCAGTATTTT

j_call: TRBJ1-1
v_call: TRBV18
d_call: NA
clone_size: many
cdr3_length: 14
cdr3_aa: CASSPAVPWGEAFF
cdr3_nt: TGTGCCAGCTCACCCGCAGTCCCTTGGGGTGAAGCTTTCTTT

j_call: TRBJ2-1
v_call: TRBV29-1
d_call: NA
clone_size: many
cdr3_length: 12
cdr3_aa: CSVGAGYNEQFF
cdr3_nt: TGCAGCGTTGGCGCGGGGTACAATGAGCAGTTCTTC

j_call: TRBJ2-1
v_call: TRBV12-3/TRBV12-4
d_call: TRBD2
clone_size: many
cdr3_length: 15
cdr3_aa: CASSFTSGGNNEQFF
cdr3_nt: TGTGCCAGCAGTTTTACGTCGGGGGGGAACAATGAGCAGTTCTTC

j_call: TRBJ2-7
v_call: TRBV6-6
d_call: TRBD2
clone_size: many
cdr3_length: 12
cdr3_aa: CASSGRANEQYF
cdr3_nt: TGTGCCAGCAGCGGGAGGGCCAACGAGCAGTACTTC

j_call: TRBJ1-3
v_call: TRBV6-5
d_call: TRBD1
clone_size: many
cdr3_length: 16
cdr3_aa: CASSWGQGTSGNTIYF
cdr3_nt: TGTGCCAGCAGTTGGGGACAGGGTACCTCGGGAAACACCATATATTTT

j_call: TRBJ2-1
v_call: TRBV6-4
d_call: NA
clone_size: few
cdr3_length: 15
cdr3_aa: CASSVSGEPVNEQFF
cdr3_nt: TGTGCCAGCAGTGTCAGTGGGGAGCCAGTAAATGAGCAGTTCTTC

j_call: TRBJ2-4
v_call: TRBV18
d_call: NA
clone_size: many
cdr3_length: 15
cdr3_aa: CASSPFGGGGNIQYF
cdr3_nt: TGTGCCAGCTCACCTTTTGGAGGGGGTGGAAACATTCAGTACTTC

j_call: TRBJ1-1
v_call: TRBV19
d_call: TRBD1
clone_size: many
cdr3_length: 15
cdr3_aa: CASSMGQGWNTEAFF
cdr3_nt: TGTGCCAGTAGTATGGGACAGGGGTGGAACACTGAAGCTTTCTTT

j_call: TRBJ1-1
v_call: TRBV18
d_call: NA
clone_size: many
cdr3_length: 16
cdr3_aa: CASSPLSLPADTEAFF
cdr3_nt: TGTGCCAGCTCACCACTCAGCTTGCCGGCGGACACTGAAGCTTTCTTT

j_call: TRBJ1-1
v_call: TRBV27
d_call: NA
clone_size: many
cdr3_length: 12
cdr3_aa: CASGFYGTEAFF
cdr3_nt: TGTGCCAGCGGTTTTTACGGCACTGAAGCTTTCTTT

j_call: TRBJ2-2
v_call: TRBV30
d_call: TRBD2
clone_size: NA
cdr3_length: 15
cdr3_aa: CAWSVAGVNTGELFF
cdr3_nt: TGTGCCTGGAGTGTAGCGGGAGTAAACACCGGGGAGCTGTTTTTT

j_call: TRBJ2-5
v_call: TRBV19
d_call: TRBD2
clone_size: many
cdr3_length: 16
cdr3_aa: CASSLGLAAGQETQYF
cdr3_nt: TGTGCCAGTAGTCTAGGACTAGCGGCAGGCCAAGAGACCCAGTACTTC